This T cell receptor (beta chain) was sequenced during a study of blood T cells in healthy people across ages. Study findings and constraints: Investigators viewed diversity estimates from one million T cells as underestimates, the study reported.

Then a second PCR, running about 6 to 12 cycles, was carried out with a sample-barcoded 5' primer and a J-beta primer mix. Every cDNA molecule bore a tag from a template-switch adaptor containing 12 random nucleotides. Individual samples furnished no less than 3 million CDR3-containing paired-end reads apiece. TCRdb redid the calling of the 5' RACE reads with MiXCR, one entry per CDR3 protein. The sample has about a million distinct CDR3 sequences, less than 45% seen once. Remarks on this clonotype: What it binds is not known.

Whenever a sample was processed, at least 6.5 million PBMCs were isolated. The CDR3 extends over 12 amino acids. Trimming removed 4 bases at V and 7 bases at J, with 9 bases between. Germline CDR1 reads SGHRS; CDR2 reads YFSETQ. The material sequenced was blood. The V gene is TRBV5-1, the J gene TRBJ2-1, with D hard to call. This clonotype was obtained from a man in his late teens or twenties in good health. The CDR3 DNA reads as TGCGCCAGCAGCAGGTTTTCGAATGAGCAGTTCTTC. Protein product: CASSRFSNEQFF.